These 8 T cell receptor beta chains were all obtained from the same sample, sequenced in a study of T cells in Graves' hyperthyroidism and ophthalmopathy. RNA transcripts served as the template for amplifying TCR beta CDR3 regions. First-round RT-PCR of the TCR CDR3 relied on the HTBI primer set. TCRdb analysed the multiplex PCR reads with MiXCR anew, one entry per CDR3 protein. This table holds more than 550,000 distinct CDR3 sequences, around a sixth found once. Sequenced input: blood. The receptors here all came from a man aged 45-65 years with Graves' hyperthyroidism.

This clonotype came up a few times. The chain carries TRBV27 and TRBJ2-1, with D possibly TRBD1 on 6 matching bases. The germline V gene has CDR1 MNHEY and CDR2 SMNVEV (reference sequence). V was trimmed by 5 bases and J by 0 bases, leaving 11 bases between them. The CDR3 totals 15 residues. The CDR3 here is CASSPLQGSYNEQFF. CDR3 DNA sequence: TGTGCCAGCAGTCCTCTACAGGGCTCCTACAATGAGCAGTTCTTC.

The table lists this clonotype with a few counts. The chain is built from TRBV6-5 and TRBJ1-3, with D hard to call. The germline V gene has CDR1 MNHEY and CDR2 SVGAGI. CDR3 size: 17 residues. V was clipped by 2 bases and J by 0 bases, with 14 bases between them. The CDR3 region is CASSYEGSGYSGNTIYF. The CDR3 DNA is TGTGCCAGCAGTTACGAGGGCAGCGGGTACTCTGGAAACACCATATATTTT.

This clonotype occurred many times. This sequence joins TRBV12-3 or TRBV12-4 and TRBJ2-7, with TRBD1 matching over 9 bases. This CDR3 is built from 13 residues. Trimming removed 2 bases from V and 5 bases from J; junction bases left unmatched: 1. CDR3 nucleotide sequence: TGTGCCAGCAGTTTAAGGACAGGGGACGAGCAGTACTTC. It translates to CASSLRTGDEQYF.

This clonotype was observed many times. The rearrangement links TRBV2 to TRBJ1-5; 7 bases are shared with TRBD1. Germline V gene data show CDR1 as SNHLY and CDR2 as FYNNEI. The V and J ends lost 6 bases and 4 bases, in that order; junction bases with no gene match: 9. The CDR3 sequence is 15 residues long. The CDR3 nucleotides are TGTGCCAGCAGAAGGGAGCAGGGGGTAAATCAGCCCCAGCATTTT. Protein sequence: CASRREQGVNQPQHF.

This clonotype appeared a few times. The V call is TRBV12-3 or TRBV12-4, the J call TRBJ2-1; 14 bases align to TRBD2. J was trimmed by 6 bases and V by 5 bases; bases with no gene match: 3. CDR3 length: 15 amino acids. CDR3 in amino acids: CASSHGLAGGNEQFF. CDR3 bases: TGTGCCAGCAGTCACGGACTAGCGGGAGGCAATGAGCAGTTCTTC.

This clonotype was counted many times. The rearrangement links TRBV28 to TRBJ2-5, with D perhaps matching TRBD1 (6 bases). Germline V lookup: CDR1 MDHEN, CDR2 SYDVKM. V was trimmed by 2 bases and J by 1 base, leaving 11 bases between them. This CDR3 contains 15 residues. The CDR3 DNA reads TGTGCCAGCAGTTTAAGAGTCAGGGGCCAAGAGACCCAGTACTTC. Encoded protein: CASSLRVRGQETQYF. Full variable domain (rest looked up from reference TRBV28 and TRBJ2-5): DVKVTQSSRYLVKRTGEKVFLECVQDMDHENMFWYRQDPGLGLRLIYFSYDVKMKEKGDIPEGYSVSREKKERFSLILESASTNQTSMYLCASSLRVRGQETQYFGPGTRLLVL.

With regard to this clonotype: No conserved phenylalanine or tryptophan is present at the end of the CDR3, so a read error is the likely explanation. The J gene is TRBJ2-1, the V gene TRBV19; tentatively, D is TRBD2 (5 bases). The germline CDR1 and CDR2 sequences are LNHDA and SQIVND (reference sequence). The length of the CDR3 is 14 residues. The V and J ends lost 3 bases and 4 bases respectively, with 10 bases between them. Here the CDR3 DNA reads TGTGCCAGTAGTATCGGGAACAGATACAATGAGCAGTTCTCC. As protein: CASSIGNRYNEQFS.

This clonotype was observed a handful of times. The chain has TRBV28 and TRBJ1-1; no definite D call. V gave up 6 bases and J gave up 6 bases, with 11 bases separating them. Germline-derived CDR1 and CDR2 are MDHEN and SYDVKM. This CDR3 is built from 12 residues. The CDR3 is CASSIDPSEAFF. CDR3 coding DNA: TGTGCCAGCAGCATCGACCCTTCTGAAGCTTTCTTT.